This section outlines one TCR beta chain sequence together with its context. Generated by immunoSEQ multiplex PCR, the TCRdb table keeps only in-frame clones and is missing some. The sample has 110,000 or so clones, approximately 92% seen once. This sample was included in a study of blood T cell repertoires in COVID-19. This CDR3 has 16 residues. V shed 3 bases and J 0 bases; nucleotides not matched to a gene: 3. The germline V gene encodes CDR1 SGHTA and CDR2 FQGNSA. The TCR comes from a man aged 70 or older with active or convalescent COVID-19. Input material: peripheral blood. The rearrangement uses TRBV7-2 and TRBJ1-3, with TRBD1 matching over 9 bases. The CDR3 spells CASSFGQGHSGNTIYF. The CDR3 DNA sequence: TGTGCCAGCAGCTTCGGACAGGGGCACTCTGGAAACACCATATATTTT.